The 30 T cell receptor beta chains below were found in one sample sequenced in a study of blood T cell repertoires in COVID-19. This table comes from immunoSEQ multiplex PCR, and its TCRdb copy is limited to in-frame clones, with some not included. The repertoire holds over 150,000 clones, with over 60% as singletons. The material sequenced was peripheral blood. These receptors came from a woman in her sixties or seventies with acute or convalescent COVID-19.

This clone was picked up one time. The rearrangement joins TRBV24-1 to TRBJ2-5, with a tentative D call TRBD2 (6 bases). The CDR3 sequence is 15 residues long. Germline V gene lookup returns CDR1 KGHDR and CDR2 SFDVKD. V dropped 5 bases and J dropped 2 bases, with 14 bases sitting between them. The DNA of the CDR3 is TGTGCCACCAGTGCCCTGGGACTTTTACAAGAGACCCAGTACTTC. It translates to CATSALGLLQETQYF.

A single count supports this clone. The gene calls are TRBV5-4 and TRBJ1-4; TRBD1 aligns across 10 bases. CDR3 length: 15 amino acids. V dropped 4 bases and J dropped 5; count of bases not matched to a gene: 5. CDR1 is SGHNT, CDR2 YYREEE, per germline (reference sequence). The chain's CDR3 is CASSLSDRGNEKLFF. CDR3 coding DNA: TGTGCCAGCAGCCTCTCGGACAGGGGGAATGAAAAACTGTTTTTT.

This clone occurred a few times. The CDR3 sequence: CASNGGRWTSGADTQYF. The CDR3, as DNA: TGTGCCAGCAACGGAGGTCGATGGACTAGCGGGGCCGATACGCAGTATTTT. The V call is TRBV2, the J call TRBJ2-3; TRBD2 agrees at 12 bases. The ends lost 7 bases at V and 6 bases at J; junction bases unmatched: 14. Germline lookup yields CDR1 SNHLY and CDR2 FYNNEI. The CDR3 covers 17 residues. Based on the CDR3 plus reference TRBV2 and TRBJ2-3, the full variable domain is EPEVTQTPSHQVTQMGQEVILRCVPISNHLYFYWYRQILGQKVEFLVSFYNNEISEKSEIFDDQFSVERPDGSNFTLKIRSTKLEDSAMYFCASNGGRWTSGADTQYFGPGTRLTVL.

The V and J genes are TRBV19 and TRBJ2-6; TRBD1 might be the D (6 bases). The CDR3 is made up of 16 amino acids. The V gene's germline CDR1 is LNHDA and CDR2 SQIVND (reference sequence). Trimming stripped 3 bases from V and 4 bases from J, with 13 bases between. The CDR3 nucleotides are TGTGCCAGTAGTATTTTTACAGGGTCCGGGGCCAACGTCCTGACTTTC. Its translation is CASSIFTGSGANVLTF. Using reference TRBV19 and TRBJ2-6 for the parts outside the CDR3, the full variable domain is DGGITQSPKYLFRKEGQNVTLSCEQNLNHDAMYWYRQDPGQGLRLIYYSQIVNDFQKGDIAEGYSVSREKKESFPLTVTSAQKNPTAFYLCASSIFTGSGANVLTFGAGSRLTVL.

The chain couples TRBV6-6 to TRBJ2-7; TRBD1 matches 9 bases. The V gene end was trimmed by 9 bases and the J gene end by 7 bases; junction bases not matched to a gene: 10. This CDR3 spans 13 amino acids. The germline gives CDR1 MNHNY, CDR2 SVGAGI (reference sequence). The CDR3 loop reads CASVRDREGEQYF. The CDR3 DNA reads TGTGCCAGTGTCCGGGACAGGGAGGGTGAGCAGTACTTC.

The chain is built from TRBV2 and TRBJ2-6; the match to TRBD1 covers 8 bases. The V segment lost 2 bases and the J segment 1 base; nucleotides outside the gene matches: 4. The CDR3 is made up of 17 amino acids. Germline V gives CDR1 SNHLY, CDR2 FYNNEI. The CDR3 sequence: CASSEQGAMSGANVLTF. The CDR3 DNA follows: TGTGCCAGCAGTGAACAGGGGGCGATGTCTGGGGCCAACGTCCTGACTTTC.

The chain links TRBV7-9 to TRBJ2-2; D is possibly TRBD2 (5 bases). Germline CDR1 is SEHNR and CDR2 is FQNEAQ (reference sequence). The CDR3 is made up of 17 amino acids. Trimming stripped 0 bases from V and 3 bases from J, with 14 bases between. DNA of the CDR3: TGTGCCAGCAGCTTAGCGTTCCTGGGTAGCGACACCGGGGAGCTGTTTTTT. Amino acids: CASSLAFLGSDTGELFF.

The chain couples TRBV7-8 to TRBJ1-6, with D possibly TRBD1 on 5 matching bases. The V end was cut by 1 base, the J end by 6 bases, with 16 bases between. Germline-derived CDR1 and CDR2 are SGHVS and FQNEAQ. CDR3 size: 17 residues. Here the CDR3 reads CASSLDRANRPNSPLHF. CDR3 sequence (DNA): TGTGCCAGCAGCTTAGATCGGGCCAACAGGCCTAATTCACCCCTCCACTTT.

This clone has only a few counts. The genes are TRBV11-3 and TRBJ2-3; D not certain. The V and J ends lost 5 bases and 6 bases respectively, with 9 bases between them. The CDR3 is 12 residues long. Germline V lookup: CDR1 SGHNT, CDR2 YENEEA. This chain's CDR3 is CASSHTRDTQYF. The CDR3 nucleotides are TGTGCCAGCAGCCATACCCGGGATACGCAGTATTTT.

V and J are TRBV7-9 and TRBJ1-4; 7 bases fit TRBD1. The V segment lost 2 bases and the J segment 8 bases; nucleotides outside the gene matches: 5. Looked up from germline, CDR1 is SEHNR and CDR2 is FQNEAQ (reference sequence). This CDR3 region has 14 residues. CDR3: CASSLQGVREKLFF. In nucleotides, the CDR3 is TGTGCCAGCAGCTTACAGGGGGTACGGGAAAAACTGTTTTTT.

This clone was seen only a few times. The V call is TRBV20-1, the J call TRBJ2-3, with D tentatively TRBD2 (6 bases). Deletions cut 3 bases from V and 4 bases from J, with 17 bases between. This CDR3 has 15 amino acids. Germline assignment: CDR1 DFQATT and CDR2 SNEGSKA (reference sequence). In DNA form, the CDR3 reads TGCAGTGCTAGTGAGCGGGCGGGTCTCCCAGATACGCAGTATTTT. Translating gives CSASERAGLPDTQYF.

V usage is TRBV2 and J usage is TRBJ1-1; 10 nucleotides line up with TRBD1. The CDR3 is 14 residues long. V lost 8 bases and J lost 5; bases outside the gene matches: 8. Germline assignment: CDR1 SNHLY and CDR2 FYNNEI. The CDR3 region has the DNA TGTGCCAGCTCTCGACAGGGGGCTCGGACTGAAGCTTTCTTT. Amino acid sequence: CASSRQGARTEAFF. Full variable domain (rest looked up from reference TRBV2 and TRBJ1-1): EPEVTQTPSHQVTQMGQEVILRCVPISNHLYFYWYRQILGQKVEFLVSFYNNEISEKSEIFDDQFSVERPDGSNFTLKIRSTKLEDSAMYFCASSRQGARTEAFFGQGTRLTVV.

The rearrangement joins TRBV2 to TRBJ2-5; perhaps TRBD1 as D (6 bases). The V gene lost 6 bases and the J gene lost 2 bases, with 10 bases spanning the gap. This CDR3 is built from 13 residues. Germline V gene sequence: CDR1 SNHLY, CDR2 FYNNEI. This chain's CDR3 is CASRRTEQETQYF. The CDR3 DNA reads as TGTGCCAGCAGAAGGACAGAACAAGAGACCCAGTACTTC. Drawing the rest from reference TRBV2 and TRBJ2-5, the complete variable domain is EPEVTQTPSHQVTQMGQEVILRCVPISNHLYFYWYRQILGQKVEFLVSFYNNEISEKSEIFDDQFSVERPDGSNFTLKIRSTKLEDSAMYFCASRRTEQETQYFGPGTRLLVL.

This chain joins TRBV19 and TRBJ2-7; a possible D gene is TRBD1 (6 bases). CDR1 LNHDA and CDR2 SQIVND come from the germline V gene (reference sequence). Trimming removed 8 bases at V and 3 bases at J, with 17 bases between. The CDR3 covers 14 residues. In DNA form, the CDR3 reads TGTGCCAGTTCAGCAAGGGGGTCCGTCTACGAGCAGTACTTC. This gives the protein CASSARGSVYEQYF.

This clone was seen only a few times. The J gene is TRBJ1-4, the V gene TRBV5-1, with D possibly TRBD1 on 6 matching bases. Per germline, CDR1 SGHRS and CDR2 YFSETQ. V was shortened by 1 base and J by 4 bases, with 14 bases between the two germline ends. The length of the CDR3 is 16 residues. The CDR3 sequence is CASSLMGALGNEKLFF. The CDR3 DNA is TGCGCCAGCAGCTTGATGGGGGCGCTAGGTAATGAAAAACTGTTTTTT. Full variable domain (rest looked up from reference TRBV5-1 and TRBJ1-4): KAGVTQTPRYLIKTRGQQVTLSCSPISGHRSVSWYQQTPGQGLQFLFEYFSETQRNKGNFPGRFSGRQFSNSRSEMNVSTLELGDSALYLCASSLMGALGNEKLFFGSGTQLSVL.

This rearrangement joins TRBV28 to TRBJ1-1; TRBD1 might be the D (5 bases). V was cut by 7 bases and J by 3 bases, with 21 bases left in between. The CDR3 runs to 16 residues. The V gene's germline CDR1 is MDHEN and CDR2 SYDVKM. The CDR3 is CASMGWAGRGDTEAFF. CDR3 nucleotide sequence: TGTGCCAGCATGGGCTGGGCAGGTAGGGGCGACACTGAAGCTTTCTTT.

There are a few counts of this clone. The CDR3 is CASRGDRDNSPLHF. CDR3 coding DNA: TGCGCCAGCAGAGGGGACAGGGATAATTCACCCCTCCACTTT. The chain recombines TRBV5-1 with TRBJ1-6, with TRBD1 matching 9 bases. This CDR3 is built from 14 residues. Losses at the gene ends were 5 bases for V and 5 bases for J; bases not matched to a gene: 2. Looked up from germline, CDR1 is SGHRS and CDR2 is YFSETQ.

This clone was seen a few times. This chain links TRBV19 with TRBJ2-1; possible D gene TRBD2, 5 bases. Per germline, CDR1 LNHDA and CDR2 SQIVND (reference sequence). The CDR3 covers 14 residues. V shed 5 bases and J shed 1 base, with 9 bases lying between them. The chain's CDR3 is CASSRRGSYNEQFF. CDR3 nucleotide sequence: TGTGCCAGTAGTCGCCGCGGGTCCTACAATGAGCAGTTCTTC.

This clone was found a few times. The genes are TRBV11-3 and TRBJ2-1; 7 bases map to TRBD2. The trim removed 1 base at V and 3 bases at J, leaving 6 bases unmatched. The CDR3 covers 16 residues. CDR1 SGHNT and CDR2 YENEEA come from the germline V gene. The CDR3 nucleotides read TGTGCCAGCAGCTTAGCGGGGGGAGCAAACTACAATGAGCAGTTCTTC. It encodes CASSLAGGANYNEQFF.

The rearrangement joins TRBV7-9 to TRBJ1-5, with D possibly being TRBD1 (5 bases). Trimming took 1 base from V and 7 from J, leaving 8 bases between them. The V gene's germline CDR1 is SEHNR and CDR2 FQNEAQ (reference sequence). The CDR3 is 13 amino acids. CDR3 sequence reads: CASSLDRLQPQHF. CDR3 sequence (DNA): TGTGCCAGCAGCTTAGACAGGCTCCAGCCCCAGCATTTT.

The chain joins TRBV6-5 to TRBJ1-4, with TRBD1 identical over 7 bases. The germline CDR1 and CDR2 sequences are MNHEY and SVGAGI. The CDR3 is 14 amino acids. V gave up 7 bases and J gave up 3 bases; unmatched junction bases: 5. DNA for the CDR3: TGTGCCAGCAACTACAGGGGAGCTAATGAAAAACTGTTTTTT. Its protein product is CASNYRGANEKLFF.

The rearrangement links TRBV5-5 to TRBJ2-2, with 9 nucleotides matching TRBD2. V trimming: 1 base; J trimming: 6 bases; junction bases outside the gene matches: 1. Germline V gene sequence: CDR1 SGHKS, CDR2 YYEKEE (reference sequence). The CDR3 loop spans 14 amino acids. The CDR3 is CASSLTSGPGELFF. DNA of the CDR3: TGTGCCAGCAGCTTGACTAGCGGGCCCGGGGAGCTGTTTTTT.

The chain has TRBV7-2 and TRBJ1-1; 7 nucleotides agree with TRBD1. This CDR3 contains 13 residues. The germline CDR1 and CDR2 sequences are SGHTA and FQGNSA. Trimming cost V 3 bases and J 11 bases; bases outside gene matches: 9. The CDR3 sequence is CASSFRQGRLAFF. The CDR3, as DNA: TGTGCCAGCAGCTTCAGACAGGGACGATTGGCTTTCTTT.

The CDR3 DNA sequence: TGTGCCAGCAGCAAAGGGAGAGGAAGAATCGCGGCCAAAAACATTCAGTACTTC. It is translated as CASSKGRGRIAAKNIQYF. The chain is built from TRBV21-1 and TRBJ2-4; the D call of TRBD2 is as the table states it, not checked on the DNA. TRBV21-1 has pseudogene status. The CDR3 has 18 residues.

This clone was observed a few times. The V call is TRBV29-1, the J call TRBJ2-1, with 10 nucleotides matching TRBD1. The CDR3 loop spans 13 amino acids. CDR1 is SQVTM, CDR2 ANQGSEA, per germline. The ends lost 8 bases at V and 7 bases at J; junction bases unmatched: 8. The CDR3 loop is CSLMTGGSNEQFF. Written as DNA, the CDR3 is TGCAGCTTAATGACAGGGGGCTCGAATGAGCAGTTCTTC.

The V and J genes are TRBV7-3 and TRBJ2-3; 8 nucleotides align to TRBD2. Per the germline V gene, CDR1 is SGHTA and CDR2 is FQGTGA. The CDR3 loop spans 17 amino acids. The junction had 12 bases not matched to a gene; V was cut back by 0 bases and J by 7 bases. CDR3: CASSLTRTAGASNTQYF. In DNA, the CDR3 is TGTGCCAGCAGCTTAACCAGAACAGCGGGAGCCTCAAATACGCAGTATTTT.

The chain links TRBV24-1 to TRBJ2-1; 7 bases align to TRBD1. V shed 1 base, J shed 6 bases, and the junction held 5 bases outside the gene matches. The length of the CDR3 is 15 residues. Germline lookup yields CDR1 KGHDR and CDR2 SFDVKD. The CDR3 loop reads CATSDFRQGPNEQFF. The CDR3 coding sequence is TGTGCCACCAGTGATTTTAGACAGGGTCCCAATGAGCAGTTCTTC.

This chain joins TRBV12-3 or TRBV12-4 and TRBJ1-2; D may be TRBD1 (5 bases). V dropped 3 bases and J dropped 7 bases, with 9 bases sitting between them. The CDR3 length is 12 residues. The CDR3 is CASSFGRGGYTF. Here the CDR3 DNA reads TGTGCCAGCAGTTTTGGGAGGGGTGGCTACACCTTC.

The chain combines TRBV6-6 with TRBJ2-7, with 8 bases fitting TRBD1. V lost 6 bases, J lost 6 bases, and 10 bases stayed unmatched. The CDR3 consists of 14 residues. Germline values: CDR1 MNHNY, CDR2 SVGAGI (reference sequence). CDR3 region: CASSLNRGNGEQYF. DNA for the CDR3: TGTGCCAGCAGCCTTAACAGGGGGAACGGCGAGCAGTACTTC.

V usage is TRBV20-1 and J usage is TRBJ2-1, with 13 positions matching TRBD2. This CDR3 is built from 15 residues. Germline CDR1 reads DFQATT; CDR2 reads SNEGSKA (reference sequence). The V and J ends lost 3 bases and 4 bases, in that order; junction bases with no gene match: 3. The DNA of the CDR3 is TGCAGTGCTAGTCAACTAGCGGGAGGGTACAATGAGCAGTTCTTC. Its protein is CSASQLAGGYNEQFF.